These T cell receptor beta chains were read from a single sample in a study of T cells in Graves' hyperthyroidism and ophthalmopathy. TCRdb reprocessed the multiplex PCR reads via MiXCR and lists one record per CDR3 protein. The sample lists around 300,000 distinct CDR3 sequences, 20% to 25% seen once, with around 65% in the top ten. The sequenced sample was blood. These receptors all come from a man in his thirties or forties with Graves' ophthalmopathy. Both conserved end residues are part of each CDR3. Each record gives: V gene, D gene, J gene, clone size, CDR3 DNA, CDR3 protein. The D gene is left open where the match is weak. Clone size appears in some rows only: once, few, many, or a class for an expanded clone.

v_gene: TRBV10-2; d_gene: .; j_gene: TRBJ2-3; abundance: .; CDR3nt: TGCGCCAGTCTCCGGGACGGATTCACAGATACGCAGTATTTT; CDR3aa: CASLRDGFTDTQYF
v_gene: TRBV5-1; d_gene: TRBD1; j_gene: TRBJ1-2; abundance: .; CDR3nt: TGCGCCAGCAGCTTGGGGTGGACAGGAAACTATGGCTACACCTTC; CDR3aa: CASSLGWTGNYGYTF
v_gene: TRBV19; d_gene: TRBD2; j_gene: TRBJ2-2; abundance: .; CDR3nt: TGTGCCAGTAGTATAGGCATAGCGGGGGACGGGGAGCTGTTTTTT; CDR3aa: CASSIGIAGDGELFF
v_gene: TRBV20-1; d_gene: .; j_gene: TRBJ1-5; abundance: .; CDR3nt: TGCAGTGCTAGGAGTCCTGATAGCAATCAGCCCCAGCATTTT; CDR3aa: CSARSPDSNQPQHF
v_gene: TRBV30; d_gene: .; j_gene: TRBJ2-2; abundance: many; CDR3nt: TGTGCCTGGAGTTCGGGCACCGGGGAGCTGTTTTTT; CDR3aa: CAWSSGTGELFF
v_gene: TRBV19; d_gene: .; j_gene: TRBJ2-5; abundance: .; CDR3nt: TGTGCCACCTCGGGACTCCCGGCCGGGGAGACCCAGTACTTC; CDR3aa: CATSGLPAGETQYF
v_gene: TRBV25-1; d_gene: .; j_gene: TRBJ1-4; abundance: few; CDR3nt: TGTGCCAGCAGTCCGGGAGGGAAACTGTTTTTT; CDR3aa: CASSPGGKLFF
v_gene: TRBV7-8; d_gene: .; j_gene: TRBJ2-3; abundance: many; CDR3nt: TGTGCCAGCAGCTTGGGGAGACTAGGGTCAGATACGCAGTATTTT; CDR3aa: CASSLGRLGSDTQYF
v_gene: TRBV11-3; d_gene: .; j_gene: TRBJ1-1; abundance: few; CDR3nt: TGTGCCAGCAGCCAGCTCGGGGGGCTGACTGAAGCTTTCTTT; CDR3aa: CASSQLGGLTEAFF
v_gene: TRBV3-1; d_gene: .; j_gene: TRBJ2-4; abundance: .; CDR3nt: TGTGCCAGCAGCCAATATTGGTCGGGCAAAAACATTCAGTACTTC; CDR3aa: CASSQYWSGKNIQYF
v_gene: TRBV12-3/TRBV12-4; d_gene: TRBD1; j_gene: TRBJ1-1; abundance: .; CDR3nt: TGTGCCAGCAGTACAGGGGGCCCGAACACTGAAGCTTTCTTT; CDR3aa: CASSTGGPNTEAFF
v_gene: TRBV20-1; d_gene: .; j_gene: TRBJ1-2; abundance: many; CDR3nt: TGCAGTGCTAGAAAGACAGGATATGGCTACACCTTC; CDR3aa: CSARKTGYGYTF
v_gene: TRBV27; d_gene: TRBD1; j_gene: TRBJ2-7; abundance: .; CDR3nt: TGTGCCAGCAGTTTAAGGGGACAGGGGCAATACGAGCAGTACTTC; CDR3aa: CASSLRGQGQYEQYF
v_gene: TRBV27; d_gene: .; j_gene: TRBJ2-7; abundance: .; CDR3nt: TGTGCCAGCACTTCGGGACTTACCTTCGAGCAGTACTTC; CDR3aa: CASTSGLTFEQYF
v_gene: TRBV20-1; d_gene: .; j_gene: TRBJ2-7; abundance: .; CDR3nt: TGCAGTGCTAAACGGTCCGGGAGTTACGAGCAGTACTTC; CDR3aa: CSAKRSGSYEQYF
v_gene: TRBV27; d_gene: .; j_gene: TRBJ2-2; abundance: .; CDR3nt: TGTGCCAGCAGTAAAGGGCAGGGCGGGGGCAACGGGGAGCTGTTTTTT; CDR3aa: CASSKGQGGGNGELFF
v_gene: TRBV18; d_gene: .; j_gene: TRBJ2-3; abundance: .; CDR3nt: TGTGCCAGCTCGCCGGGGCTAGTGGCCACAGATACGCAGTATTTT; CDR3aa: CASSPGLVATDTQYF
v_gene: TRBV20-1; d_gene: TRBD2; j_gene: TRBJ2-3; abundance: many; CDR3nt: TGCAGTGTCAAAGCGGGAGGGGTAGATACGCAGTATTTT; CDR3aa: CSVKAGGVDTQYF
v_gene: TRBV29-1; d_gene: .; j_gene: TRBJ1-1; abundance: .; CDR3nt: TGCAGCGCCCGGGGGTGGGACACTGAAGCTTTCTTT; CDR3aa: CSARGWDTEAFF
v_gene: TRBV28; d_gene: .; j_gene: TRBJ1-5; abundance: many; CDR3nt: TGTGCCAGCAGTTTAATGGTCTATCAGCCCCAGCATTTT; CDR3aa: CASSLMVYQPQHF